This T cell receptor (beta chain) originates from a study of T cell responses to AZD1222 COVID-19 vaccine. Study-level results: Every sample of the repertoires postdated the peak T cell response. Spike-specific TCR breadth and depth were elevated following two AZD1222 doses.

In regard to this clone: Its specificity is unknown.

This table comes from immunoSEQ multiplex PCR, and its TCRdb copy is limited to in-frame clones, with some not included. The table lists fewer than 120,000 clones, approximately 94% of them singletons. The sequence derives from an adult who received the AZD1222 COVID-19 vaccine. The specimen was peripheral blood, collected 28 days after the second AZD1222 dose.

The CDR3: CASSPRRETTGELFF. For the CDR3, the DNA is TGTGCCAGCTCACCACGGCGGGAGACCACCGGGGAGCTGTTTTTT. The rearrangement uses TRBV18 and TRBJ2-2; the match to TRBD2 covers 7 bases. Trimming removed 1 base from V and 4 bases from J; junction bases left unmatched: 3. In germline, CDR1 is KGHSH, CDR2 LQKENI. The CDR3 covers 15 residues. Full variable domain (rest looked up from reference TRBV18 and TRBJ2-2): NAGVMQNPRHLVRRRGQEARLRCSPMKGHSHVYWYRQLPEEGLKFMVYLQKENIIDESGMPKERFSAEFPKEGPSILRIQQVVRGDSAAYFCASSPRRETTGELFFGEGSRLTVL.